This T cell receptor beta chain comes out of a study of blood T cell repertoires in COVID-19. Across the whole study: The United States, Italy and Spain supplied acute and convalescent COVID-19 samples. The analysed material was cDNA or gDNA that came from T cells, B-cell-depleted T cells, or PBMCs.

In germline, CDR1 is KGHSH, CDR2 LQKENI. The CDR3 is 19 residues long. Trimming at V came to 3 bases and at J to 0 bases, leaving 6 bases not matched to a gene. Original data processing: For nucleated cells, counts were estimated from reference gene primer amplification. Only in-frame clones appear in the TCRdb table, and some are missing; sequencing was by immunoSEQ multiplex PCR. V, J and clone size are those of that table, while D and trimming were read from the DNA. Of roughly 200,000 clones listed, around 87% are singletons. This TCR was sampled from a man aged 60 to 75 with acute or convalescent COVID-19. What was sequenced was peripheral blood. The chain has TRBV18 and TRBJ2-3, with 16 bases identical to TRBD2. CDR3 sequence (DNA): TGTGCCAGCTCACCGAAGGGACTAGCGGGGGGGCCAAGCACAGATACGCAGTATTTT. Encoded protein: CASSPKGLAGGPSTDTQYF.